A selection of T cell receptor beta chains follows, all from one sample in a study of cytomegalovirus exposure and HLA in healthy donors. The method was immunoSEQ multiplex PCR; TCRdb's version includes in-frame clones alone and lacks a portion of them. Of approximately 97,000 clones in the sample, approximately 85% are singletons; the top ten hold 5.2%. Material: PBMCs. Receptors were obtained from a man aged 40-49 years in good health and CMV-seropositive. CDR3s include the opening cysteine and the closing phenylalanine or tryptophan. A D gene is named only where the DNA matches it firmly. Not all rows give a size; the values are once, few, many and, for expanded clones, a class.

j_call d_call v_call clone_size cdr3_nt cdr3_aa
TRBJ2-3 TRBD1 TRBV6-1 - TGTGCCAGCAAGGGACAGGGGTCAGATACGCAGTATTTT CASKGQGSDTQYF
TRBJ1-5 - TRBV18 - TGTGCCAGCTCACCAGCGGGGGGAAATCAGCCCCAGCATTTT CASSPAGGNQPQHF
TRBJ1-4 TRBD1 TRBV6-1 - TGTGCCAGCAGTGACAGGGGGCTAGGCGAAAAACTGTTTTTT CASSDRGLGEKLFF
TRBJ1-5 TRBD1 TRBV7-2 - TGTGCCAGCAGCCCCCCAGGGGGCAGGCAGCCCCAGCATTTT CASSPPGGRQPQHF
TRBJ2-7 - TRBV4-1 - TGCGCCAGCAGCCAAGATCGGGGAACCGAGCAGTACTTC CASSQDRGTEQYF
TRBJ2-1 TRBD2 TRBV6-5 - TGTGCCAGCAGTCGTATTAGCGGGAGGCACAATGAGCAGTTCTTC CASSRISGRHNEQFF
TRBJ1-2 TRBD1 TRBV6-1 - TGTGCCAGCAGTGAAGCGGGACAGGCTGACTATGGCTACACCTTC CASSEAGQADYGYTF
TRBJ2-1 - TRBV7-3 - TGTGCCAGCAGCTTCTCACAGGGAAGGATTGAGCAGTTCTTC CASSFSQGRIEQFF
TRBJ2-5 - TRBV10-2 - TGCGCCTCCCTCGGGAGAGAGACCCAGTACTTC CASLGRETQYF
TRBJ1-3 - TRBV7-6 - TGTGCCAGCAGCTCGGTAGACAGTTATTCTGGAAACACCATATATTTT CASSSVDSYSGNTIYF
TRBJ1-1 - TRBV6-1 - TGTGCCAGCAGTTCATCGTCAGACACTGAAGCTTTCTTT CASSSSSDTEAFF
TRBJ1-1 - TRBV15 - TGTGCCACCAGCAGAGTGGGAGTTGGGAGCACTGAAGCTTTCTTT CATSRVGVGSTEAFF
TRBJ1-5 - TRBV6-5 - TGTGCCAGCAGAATACAGGTGAATCAGCCCCAGCATTTT CASRIQVNQPQHF
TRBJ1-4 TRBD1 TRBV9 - TGTGCCAGCAGCGGGGCTAAAGTGGGACAGGGGACAACTAATGAAAAACTGTTTTTT CASSGAKVGQGTTNEKLFF
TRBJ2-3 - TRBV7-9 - TGTGCCAGCAGCCAAGATAGACGGGAAGATACGCAGTATTTT CASSQDRREDTQYF
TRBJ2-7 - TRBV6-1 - TGTGCCAGCAGTGAATTCGTCCTATACGAGCAGTACTTC CASSEFVLYEQYF
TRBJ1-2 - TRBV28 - TGTGCCAGCAGTTCCAATAACTATGGCTACACCTTC CASSSNNYGYTF
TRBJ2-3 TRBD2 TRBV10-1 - TGCGCCAGCAGTGCTGTCTTTGGCGGGGGAGGAGATACGCAGTATTTT CASSAVFGGGGDTQYF
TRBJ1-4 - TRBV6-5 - TGTGCCAGCAGACAGGGTCGGAGTTGGGAAAAACTGTTTTTT CASRQGRSWEKLFF
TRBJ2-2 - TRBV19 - TGTGCCAGTAGTTTTCAGGGGGGCGCCACCGGGGAGCTGTTTTTT CASSFQGGATGELFF
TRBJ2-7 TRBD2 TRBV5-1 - TGCGCCAGCAGCTGGGGACTAGCGGGAGCCTCCTACGAGCAGTACTTC CASSWGLAGASYEQYF
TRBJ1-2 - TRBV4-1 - TGCGCCAGCAGCCCTAGGCAGGGTAACGGCTACACCTTC CASSPRQGNGYTF
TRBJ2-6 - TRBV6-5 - TGTGCCAGCAGTTACGGTCTTGGCGGGGCCAACGGCCTGACTTTC CASSYGLGGANGLTF
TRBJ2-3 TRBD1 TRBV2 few TGTGCCAGCTCTGTTCTAGGGGGCTGGTCAGATACGCAGTATTTT CASSVLGGWSDTQYF
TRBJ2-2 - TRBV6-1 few TGTGCCACCATAGCCGGGGAGCTGTTTTTT CATIAGELFF
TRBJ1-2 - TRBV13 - TGTGCCAGCAGTCGCGTGCCAAACTATGGCTACACCTTC CASSRVPNYGYTF
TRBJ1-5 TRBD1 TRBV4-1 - TGCGCCAGCAGCCAAGGATCCAGGGGGCCGGGGCAGCCCCAGCATTTT CASSQGSRGPGQPQHF
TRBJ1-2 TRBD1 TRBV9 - TGTGCCAGCAGCGGGACAGGGGGCGTTCACTATGGCTACACCTTC CASSGTGGVHYGYTF
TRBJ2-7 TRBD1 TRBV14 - TGTGCCAGCAGCAGAGACAGGGGTGGCTACGAGCAGTACTTC CASSRDRGGYEQYF
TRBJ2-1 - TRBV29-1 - TGCAGCGTATCGGGACTCCCAACCTCCTACAATGAGCAGTTCTTC CSVSGLPTSYNEQFF
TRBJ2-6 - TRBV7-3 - TGTGCCAGCAGTTCGGGATCCGGGGCCAACGTCCTGACTTTC CASSSGSGANVLTF
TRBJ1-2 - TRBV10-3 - TGTGCCATCAGTGAGTCAGGAGGGTCGGGCAGCTATGGCTACACCTTC CAISESGGSGSYGYTF
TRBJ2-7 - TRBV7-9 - TGTGCCAGCAGCTTAGGCCCAGCGGAGATATACGAGCAGTACTTC CASSLGPAEIYEQYF
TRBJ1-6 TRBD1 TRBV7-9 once TGTGCCAGCAGGCGCGGGCCCGAGGGGGCTAATTCACCCCTCCACTTT CASRRGPEGANSPLHF
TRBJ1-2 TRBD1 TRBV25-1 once TGTGCCAGCAGACGGCAGGGGGGCTATGGCTACACCTTC CASRRQGGYGYTF
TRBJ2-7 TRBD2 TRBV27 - TGTGCCAGCAGTTTATGGCTAGCGGGAGGTTGGCTGTACTTC CASSLWLAGGWLYF
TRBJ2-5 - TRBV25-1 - TGTGCCAGCAACCCCCGGTATCAAGAGACCCAGTACTTC CASNPRYQETQYF
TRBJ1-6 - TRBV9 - TGTGCCAGCAGCGTGGGCAGGGTAGGTTCACCCCTCCACTTT CASSVGRVGSPLHF
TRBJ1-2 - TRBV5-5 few TGTGCCAGCAGCGATGGGCCCCAAACCAACTATGGCTACACCTTC CASSDGPQTNYGYTF
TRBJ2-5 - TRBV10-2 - TGCGCCAGCAGTGTAGGGGGATCCCAAGAGACCCAGTACTTC CASSVGGSQETQYF
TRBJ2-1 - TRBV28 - TGTGCCAGCACCGAGGACTTGGTGCAGTTCTTC CASTEDLVQFF
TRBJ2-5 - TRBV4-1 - TGCGCCAGCAGCCAAGGGGCTGTTAGTGAGACCCAGTACTTC CASSQGAVSETQYF
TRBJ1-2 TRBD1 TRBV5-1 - TGCGCCAGCAGCTCCTCGGGGCAGGGGGCGTACCATGGCTACACCTTC CASSSSGQGAYHGYTF
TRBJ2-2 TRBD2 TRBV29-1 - TGCAGCGTTGAGGCGGGAGGCATGACCGGGGAGCTGTTTTTT CSVEAGGMTGELFF
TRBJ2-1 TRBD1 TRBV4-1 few TGCGCCAGCAGCCGACAGGGTATGAGGTTTGATGAGCAGTTCTTC CASSRQGMRFDEQFF
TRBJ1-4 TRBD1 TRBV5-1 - TGCGCCAGCAGCTTGGCCGGGACAGGGTATGAAAAACTGTTTTTT CASSLAGTGYEKLFF
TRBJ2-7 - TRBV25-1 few TGTGCCAGCAGTGAGGTGACAGGTTCCTACGAGCAGTACTTC CASSEVTGSYEQYF